This is a list of T cell receptor beta chains from one sample in a study of blood T cell repertoires in COVID-19. Profiled with immunoSEQ multiplex PCR; TCRdb holds only in-frame clones, not every one. In the table there are 50,000 to 65,000 clones, around 82% of which are singletons. The sample consisted of peripheral blood. These receptors were collected from a human donor in a cohort sampled during active COVID-19. Both conserved end residues are part of each CDR3. A D gene is named only where the DNA matches it firmly. Expanded clones get a size class; other rows say once, few or many, or leave the size out.

size	D	J	V	DNA	CDR3
.	.	TRBJ1-2	TRBV30	TGTGCCTGGAGTGTATTCGGTTATGGCTACACCTTC	CAWSVFGYGYTF
.	.	TRBJ2-1	TRBV20-1	TGCAGTGCTAGATATGGAGTTGAGCAGTTCTTC	CSARYGVEQFF
once	.	TRBJ2-1	TRBV6-5	TGTGCCAGCAGTTACGGGGCAGGTGAGCAGTTCTTC	CASSYGAGEQFF
.	TRBD2	TRBJ2-7	TRBV3-1/TRBV3-2	TGTGCCAGCAGCCAATCCTTAGCGGGAGTGCACGAGCAGTACTTC	CASSQSLAGVHEQYF
.	TRBD1	TRBJ1-2	TRBV24-1	TGTGCCACCAGTGATAGTAGGACAGGGGGCATCTATGGCTACACCTTC	CATSDSRTGGIYGYTF
.	TRBD2	TRBJ2-7	TRBV3-1/TRBV3-2	TGTGCCAGCAAGCGGGAGGGTTCCTACGAGCAGTACTTC	CASKREGSYEQYF
.	.	TRBJ1-5	TRBV15	TGTGCCACCAGCAAAATACCGCGGGGCAATCAGCCCCAGCATTTT	CATSKIPRGNQPQHF
.	.	TRBJ2-1	TRBV4-2	TGTGCCAGCAGCCAAGTAGGGAGGGGGGATGAGCAGTTCTTC	CASSQVGRGDEQFF
.	.	TRBJ1-3	TRBV5-6	TGTGCCAGCAGCGCCTACGGGAGCTCTGGAAACACCATATATTTT	CASSAYGSSGNTIYF
once	TRBD1	TRBJ1-2	TRBV19	TGTGCCAGTAGTACGCGACAGGGGGTTTATGGCTACACCTTC	CASSTRQGVYGYTF